This T cell receptor beta chain was profiled in a study of early T cells in non-severe SARS-CoV-2 infection. This clonotype was seen many times. The TCR library protocol was used to attach unique molecular identifiers. These identifiers were attached to individual cDNA molecules. TCRdb itself ran the 5' RACE reads through MiXCR, one entry per CDR3 protein. The sample shows about 67,000 distinct CDR3 sequences, under 14% of them seen only once. The receptor was isolated from an adult who was a healthcare worker with PCR-confirmed SARS-CoV-2 infection or an uninfected control (not recorded which). Sequences were obtained from whole blood.

The CDR3 is CASSLGLPTGHFSYEQYF. CDR3 sequence (DNA): TGTGCCAGCAGCTTGGGCCTACCAACGGGACACTTCTCCTACGAGCAGTACTTC. This chain joins TRBV7-9 and TRBJ2-7, with a weak D call TRBD1 (6 bases). The CDR3 is made up of 18 amino acids. V was trimmed by 3 bases and J by 0 bases, leaving 21 bases between them. The germline V gene encodes CDR1 SEHNR and CDR2 FQNEAQ (reference sequence).